Below, 2 T cell receptor beta chains from the same sample are listed, as sequenced in a study of regulatory T cells in long-lasting Graves disease. In building TCR beta libraries, iRepertoire HTBI primers were used together with Arm-PCR of CDR3 regions. TCRdb re-analysed the multiplex PCR reads in MiXCR, keeping a single row per CDR3 protein. Counted here are 420,000 or so distinct CDR3 sequences, about a sixth occurring once; the ten biggest clones make up 20% to 25%. Time point of the sample: newly diagnosed GD, antithyroid drugs for less than 3 months. PBMCs provided the RNA from which the TCR library was made. In addition, the sample was reused for a study of T cells in Graves' hyperthyroidism and ophthalmopathy.

This specimen was peripheral blood mononuclear cells (PBMCs), taken at new diagnosis, from a patient treated with antithyroid drugs. These receptor sequences come from a woman younger than 35 with Graves disease.

This clonotype was seen only a few times. CDR3 residues: CATSRDWQGVYEQYF. In DNA form, the CDR3 reads TGTGCCACCAGCAGAGACTGGCAGGGAGTCTACGAGCAGTACTTC. The chain recombines TRBV15 with TRBJ2-3; D possibly uses TRBD1 or TRBD2 (5 bases each). The J call may not be correct, given that the DNA end is closer to TRBJ2-7. This CDR3 comprises 15 residues. Germline loops: CDR1 LNHNV, CDR2 YYDKDF (reference sequence).

This clonotype occurred many times. CDR3 protein: CASTTGTSGLTEAFF. The CDR3 coding sequence is TGCGCCAGCACAACAGGGACCTCGGGGCTCACTGAAGCTTTCTTT. The V and J genes are TRBV5-1 and TRBJ1-1; D is possibly TRBD1 (6 bases). The CDR3 totals 15 residues. Trimming shortened V by 6 bases and J by 4 bases, and 19 bases separated the two germline ends. Germline loops: CDR1 SGHRS, CDR2 YFSETQ.